The following is a T cell receptor beta chain sequence with its context. The antigen is unknown. Germline lookup yields CDR1 MDHEN and CDR2 SYDVKM. The CDR3 sequence is 16 residues long. Trimming cost V 1 base and J 2 bases, with 15 bases left between them. Among the 120 subjects of the validation cohort, separate from the approximately 670-subject first cohort, were the donors. The sample comes from a study of cytomegalovirus exposure and HLA in healthy donors. Overall study context: Both the approximately 120 validation repertoires and the roughly 700 first-cohort repertoires used the same platform, as reported by a later analysis.

Sequencing was performed with immunoSEQ multiplex PCR; in TCRdb, only in-frame clones are kept and a portion is missing. The sample lists over 200,000 clones, about 90% occurring once. Notes on the study in general: The authors listed 150 to 200 TCR beta chains as cytomegalovirus-associated. The tendency of first-cohort TCR clusters to co-occur in the 120 or so validation repertoires was the finding of a later analysis.

The sequence came from a woman under 40 in good health and CMV-seronegative. This sequence joins TRBV28 and TRBJ2-7, with a possible D match to TRBD1 (5 bases). Sequencing input: PBMCs. The CDR3 nucleotides read TGTGCCAGCAGTTTATCAGGACACCTCCTCACCTACGAGCAGTACTTC. Encoded protein: CASSLSGHLLTYEQYF.